This paragraph covers one TCR beta chain sequence. The target antigen is unknown. This specimen comes from a study of shared clonotypes between healthy human individuals. Study-level findings and limits: Several donors held approximately 4.5% of naive CD4 clonotypes in common. The generation probabilities recorded for non-shared clonotypes fell below those of clonotypes shared by all four donors.

The assay was carried out at the deep level. The authors' processing: Without quality scores, immunoSEQ junctional reads could not be filtered like full-length reads. Method: immunoSEQ multiplex PCR; TCRdb's copy keeps in-frame clones and lacks some. V and J calls and clone size are as listed in that table; D and trimming were resolved from the DNA. The sample gives roughly 640,000 clones, around 97% of which show up once; 0.055% to 0.07% is in the top ten. V was clipped by 8 bases and J by 1 base; unmatched bases: 5. This CDR3 has 13 amino acids. Germline loops: CDR1 SGHNT, CDR2 YYREEE (reference sequence).

This clonotype originated in a woman in her 30s in good health. The specimen sequenced was naive CD4+ T cells sorted from blood. Subset of the sample: CD45RA+ positively selected. This chain connects TRBV5-4 to TRBJ1-2; 7 bases fit TRBD1. The DNA for the CDR3 is TGTGCCAGAAGGGGGCAAATTAACTATGGCTACACCTTC. Its translation: CARRGQINYGYTF.